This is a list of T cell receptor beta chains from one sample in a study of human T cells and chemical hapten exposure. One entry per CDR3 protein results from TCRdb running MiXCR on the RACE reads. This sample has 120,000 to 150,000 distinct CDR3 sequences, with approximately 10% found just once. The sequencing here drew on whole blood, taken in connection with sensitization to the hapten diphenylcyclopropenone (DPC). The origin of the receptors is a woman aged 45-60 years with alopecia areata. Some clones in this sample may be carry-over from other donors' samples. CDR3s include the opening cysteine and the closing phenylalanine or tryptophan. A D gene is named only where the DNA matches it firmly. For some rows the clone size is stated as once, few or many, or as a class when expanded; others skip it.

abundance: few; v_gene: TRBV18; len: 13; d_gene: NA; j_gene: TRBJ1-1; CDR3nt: TGTGCCAGCTCTGGACAATCGAACACTGAAGCTTTCTTT; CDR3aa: CASSGQSNTEAFF
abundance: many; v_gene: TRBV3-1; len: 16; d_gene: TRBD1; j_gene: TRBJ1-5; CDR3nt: TGTGCCAGCAGCCCTGGACAGGGAGGGAGCAATCAGCCCCAGCATTTT; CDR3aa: CASSPGQGGSNQPQHF
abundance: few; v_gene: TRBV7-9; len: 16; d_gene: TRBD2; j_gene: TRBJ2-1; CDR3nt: TGTGCCAGCAGTCCTCCTCTAGCGGGAGCTTACAATGAGCAGTTCTTC; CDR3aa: CASSPPLAGAYNEQFF
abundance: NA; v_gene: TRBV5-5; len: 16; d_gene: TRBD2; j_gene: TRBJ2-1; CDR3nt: TGTGCCAGCAGCTCGGCCTGGGGACTAGCGGGAGGCGAGCAGTTCTTC; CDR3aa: CASSSAWGLAGGEQFF
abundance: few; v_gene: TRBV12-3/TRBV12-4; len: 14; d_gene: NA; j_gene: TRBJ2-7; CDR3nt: TGTGCCAGCAGTTGGGCGGTAAGCTCCTACGAGCAGTACTTC; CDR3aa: CASSWAVSSYEQYF
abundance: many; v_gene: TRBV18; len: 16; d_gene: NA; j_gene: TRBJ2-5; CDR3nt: TGTGCCAGCTCACCGAGACAGGCAGAATCCCAAGAGACCCAGTACTTC; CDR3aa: CASSPRQAESQETQYF
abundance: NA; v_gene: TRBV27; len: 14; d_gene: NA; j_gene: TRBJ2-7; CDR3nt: TGTGCCAGCAGTTCCCTTTTAGGGACCTACGAGCAGTACTTC; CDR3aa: CASSSLLGTYEQYF
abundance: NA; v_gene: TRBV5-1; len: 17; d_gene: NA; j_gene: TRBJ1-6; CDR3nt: TGCGCCAGCAGCTTGAGGGCAGATGGCTCCTATAATTCACCCCTCCACTTT; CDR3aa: CASSLRADGSYNSPLHF
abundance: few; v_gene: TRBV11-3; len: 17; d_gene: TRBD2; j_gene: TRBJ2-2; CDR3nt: TGTGCCAGCAGCTTATTAGGCCTAGCGGGGTTCACCGGGGAGCTGTTTTTT; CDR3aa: CASSLLGLAGFTGELFF
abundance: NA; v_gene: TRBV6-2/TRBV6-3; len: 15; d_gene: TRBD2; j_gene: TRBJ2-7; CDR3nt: TGTGCCAGCAGCCCGGGACTAGGGGGGCCCTACGAGCAGTACTTC; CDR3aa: CASSPGLGGPYEQYF
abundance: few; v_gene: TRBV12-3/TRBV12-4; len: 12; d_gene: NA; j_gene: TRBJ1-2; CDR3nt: TGTGCCAACGTCGGGGCGACGGATGGCTACACCTTC; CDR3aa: CANVGATDGYTF
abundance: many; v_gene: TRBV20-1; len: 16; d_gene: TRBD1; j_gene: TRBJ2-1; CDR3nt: TGCAGTGCGTTCCGCAGACAGGGGAACTCCTACAATGAGCAGTTCTTC; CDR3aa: CSAFRRQGNSYNEQFF
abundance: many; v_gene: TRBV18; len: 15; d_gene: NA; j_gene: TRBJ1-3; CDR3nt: TGTGCCAGCTCACCAACCAGGGAGGCTGGAAACACCATATATTTT; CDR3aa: CASSPTREAGNTIYF
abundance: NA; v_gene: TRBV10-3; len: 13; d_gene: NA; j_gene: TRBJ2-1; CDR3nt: TGTGCCATCAGTCCAGGACTGTCCAATGAGCAGTTCTTC; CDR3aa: CAISPGLSNEQFF
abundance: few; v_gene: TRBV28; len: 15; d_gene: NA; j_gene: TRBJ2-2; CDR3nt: TGTGCCAGCAGTTCGACAGATACGAACACCGGGGAGCTGTTTTTT; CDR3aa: CASSSTDTNTGELFF
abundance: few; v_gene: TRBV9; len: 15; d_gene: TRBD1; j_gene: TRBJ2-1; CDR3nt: TGTGCCAGCAGCACCCGGGACAGCCCATACAATGAGCAGTTCTTC; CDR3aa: CASSTRDSPYNEQFF
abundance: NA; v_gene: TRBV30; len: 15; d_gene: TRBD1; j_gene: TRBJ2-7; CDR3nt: TGTGCCTGGAGTGTACAGGGACAGGGGAGGTACGAGCAGTACTTC; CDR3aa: CAWSVQGQGRYEQYF
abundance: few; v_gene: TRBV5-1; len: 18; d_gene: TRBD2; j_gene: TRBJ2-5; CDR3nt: TGCGCCAGCAGCTCCCCCGGGACTAGCGGGAGTAGACCAGAGACCCAGTACTTC; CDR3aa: CASSSPGTSGSRPETQYF
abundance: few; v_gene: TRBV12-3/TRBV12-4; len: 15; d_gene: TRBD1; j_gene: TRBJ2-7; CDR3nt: TGTGCCAGCAGTCCTGGGGGACAGGGGAAACCGGAGCAGTACTTC; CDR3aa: CASSPGGQGKPEQYF
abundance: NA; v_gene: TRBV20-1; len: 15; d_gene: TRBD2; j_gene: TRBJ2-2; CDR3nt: TGCAGTGCTAGAGTAGCGGGAGGACCCACCGGGGAGCTGTTTTTT; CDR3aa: CSARVAGGPTGELFF
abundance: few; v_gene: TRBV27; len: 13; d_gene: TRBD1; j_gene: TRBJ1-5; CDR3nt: TGTGCCAGCAGTTGGACAGGGTATCAGCCCCAGCATTTT; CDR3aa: CASSWTGYQPQHF
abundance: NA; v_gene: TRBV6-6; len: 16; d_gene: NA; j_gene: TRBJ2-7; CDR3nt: TGTGCCAGCAGTTACTCGAGGCCAGGGGCTGACGACGAGCAGTACTTC; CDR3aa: CASSYSRPGADDEQYF
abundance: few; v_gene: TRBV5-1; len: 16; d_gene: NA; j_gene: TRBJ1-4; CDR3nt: TGCGCCAGCAGCTTCTCATTCAGGAGAACTAATGAAAAACTGTTTTTT; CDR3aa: CASSFSFRRTNEKLFF
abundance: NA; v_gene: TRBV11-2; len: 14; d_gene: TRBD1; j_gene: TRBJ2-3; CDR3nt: TGTGCCAGCCTCAGACAGGGTAGCACAGATACGCAGTATTTT; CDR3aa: CASLRQGSTDTQYF
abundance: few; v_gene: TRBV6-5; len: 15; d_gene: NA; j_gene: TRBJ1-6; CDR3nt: TGTGCCAGCAGTTACGGGGTATCCTATAATTCACCCCTCCACTTT; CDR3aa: CASSYGVSYNSPLHF
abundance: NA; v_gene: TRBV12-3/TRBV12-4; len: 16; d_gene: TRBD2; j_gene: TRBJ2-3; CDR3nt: TGTGCCAGCAGTTTTGGGCTAGCGGGAATCACAGATACGCAGTATTTT; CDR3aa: CASSFGLAGITDTQYF
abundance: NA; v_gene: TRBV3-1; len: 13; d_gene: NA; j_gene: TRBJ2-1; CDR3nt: TGTGCCAGCAGCCTGGGAGTTACTAATGAGCAGTTCTTC; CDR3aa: CASSLGVTNEQFF
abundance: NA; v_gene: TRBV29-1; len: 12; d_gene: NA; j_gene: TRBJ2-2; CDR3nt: TGCAGCGGGACGACAGCAACCGGGGAGCTGTTTTTT; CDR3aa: CSGTTATGELFF
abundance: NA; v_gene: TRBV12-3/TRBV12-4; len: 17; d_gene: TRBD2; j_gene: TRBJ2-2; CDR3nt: TGTGCCAGCAGGCAACTAGCGGGGGCCTATAACACCGGGGAGCTGTTTTTT; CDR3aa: CASRQLAGAYNTGELFF
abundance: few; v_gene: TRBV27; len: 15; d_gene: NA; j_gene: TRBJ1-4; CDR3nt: TGTGCCAGCAGTTTATGGGCAGGTCCTAATGAAAAACTGTTTTTT; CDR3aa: CASSLWAGPNEKLFF
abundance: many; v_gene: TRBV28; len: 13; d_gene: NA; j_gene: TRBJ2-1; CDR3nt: TGTGCCAGCAGTTTAGGATCGACCGGGGAGCAGTTCTTC; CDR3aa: CASSLGSTGEQFF
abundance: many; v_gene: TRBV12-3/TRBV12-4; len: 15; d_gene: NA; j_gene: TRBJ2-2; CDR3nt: TGTGCCAGCAGTACCCAGCCCCTGGGGACCGGGGAGCTGTTTTTT; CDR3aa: CASSTQPLGTGELFF
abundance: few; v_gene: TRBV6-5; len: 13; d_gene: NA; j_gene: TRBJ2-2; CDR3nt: TGTGCCAGCAGTGTTCAGCTCACCGGGGAGCTGTTTTTT; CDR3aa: CASSVQLTGELFF
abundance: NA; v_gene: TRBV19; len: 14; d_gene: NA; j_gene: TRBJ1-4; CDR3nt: TGTGCCAGTAAGGCTACAGGGACGAATGAAAAACTGTTTTTT; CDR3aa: CASKATGTNEKLFF
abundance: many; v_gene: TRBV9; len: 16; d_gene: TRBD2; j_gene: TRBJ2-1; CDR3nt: TGTGCCAGCAGCCCACGACTAGCGCCTATCGACAATGAGCAGTTCTTC; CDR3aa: CASSPRLAPIDNEQFF
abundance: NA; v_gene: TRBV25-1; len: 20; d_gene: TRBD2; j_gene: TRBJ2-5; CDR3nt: TGTGCCAGCAGGACAGGGGATACCCTAGCGGGAGGTCCCACACAAGAGACCCAGTACTTC; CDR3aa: CASRTGDTLAGGPTQETQYF
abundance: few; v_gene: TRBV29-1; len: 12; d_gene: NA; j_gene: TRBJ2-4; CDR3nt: TGCAGCGTTGGGTCTGAGGGGAACATTCAGTACTTC; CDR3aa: CSVGSEGNIQYF
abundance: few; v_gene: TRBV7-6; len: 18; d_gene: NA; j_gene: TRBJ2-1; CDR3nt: TGTGCCAGCAGCTTAGATAAGATGCGGACCAGCTTCTACAATGAGCAGTTCTTC; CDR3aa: CASSLDKMRTSFYNEQFF
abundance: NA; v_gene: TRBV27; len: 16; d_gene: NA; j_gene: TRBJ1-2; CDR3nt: TGTGCCAGCAGTTCCCCTAGGGCAGGGGCGATAGAGGGCTACACCTTC; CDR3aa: CASSSPRAGAIEGYTF
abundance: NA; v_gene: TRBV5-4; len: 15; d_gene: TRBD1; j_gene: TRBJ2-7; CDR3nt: TGTGCCAGCAGCTTAAAGGGGGCGAACTCCTACGAGCAGTACTTC; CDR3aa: CASSLKGANSYEQYF
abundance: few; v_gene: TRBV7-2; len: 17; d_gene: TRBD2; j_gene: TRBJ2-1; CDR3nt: TGTGCCAGCAGCTTATGGCTAGCGGGAGTTACCTACAATGAGCAGTTCTTC; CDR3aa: CASSLWLAGVTYNEQFF
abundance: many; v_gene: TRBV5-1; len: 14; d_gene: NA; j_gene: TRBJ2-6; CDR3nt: TGCGCCAGCAGGAAAGACCCTGGGGCCAACGTCCTGACTTTC; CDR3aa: CASRKDPGANVLTF
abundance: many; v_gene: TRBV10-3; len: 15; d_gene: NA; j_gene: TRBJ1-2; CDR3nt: TGTGCCATCAGTGAAGGCAGGGGACCGAACTATGGCTACACCTTC; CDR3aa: CAISEGRGPNYGYTF
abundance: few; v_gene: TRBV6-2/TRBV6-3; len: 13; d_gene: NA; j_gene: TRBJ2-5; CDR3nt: TGTGCCAGCAGTTTGAGGCGGGGAGAGACCCAGTACTTC; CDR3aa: CASSLRRGETQYF
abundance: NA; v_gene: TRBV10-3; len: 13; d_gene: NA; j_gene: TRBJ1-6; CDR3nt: TGTGCCATCTCACCCGAGGCGAATTCACCCCTCCACTTT; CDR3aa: CAISPEANSPLHF
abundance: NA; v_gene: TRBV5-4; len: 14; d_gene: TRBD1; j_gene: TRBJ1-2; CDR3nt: TGTGCCAGCAGCTTCCGGGACAGGGACTATGGCTACACCTTC; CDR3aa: CASSFRDRDYGYTF
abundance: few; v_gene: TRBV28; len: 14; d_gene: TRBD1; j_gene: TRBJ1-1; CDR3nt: TGTGCCAGCAGTCTGTCAGGGGGAAGCACTGAAGCTTTCTTT; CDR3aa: CASSLSGGSTEAFF
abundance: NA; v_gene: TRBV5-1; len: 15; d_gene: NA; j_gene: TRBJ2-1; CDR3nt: TGCGCCAGCAGCTTGGTACAGCGGGCTTACAATGAGCAGTTCTTC; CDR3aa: CASSLVQRAYNEQFF
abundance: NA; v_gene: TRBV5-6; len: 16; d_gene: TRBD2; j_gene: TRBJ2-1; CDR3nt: TGTGCCAGCAGCTTCCTCGGCGGGAGGGCCGGCAATGAGCAGTTCTTC; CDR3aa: CASSFLGGRAGNEQFF
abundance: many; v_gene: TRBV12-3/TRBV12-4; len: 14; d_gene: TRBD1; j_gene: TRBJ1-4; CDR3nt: TGTGCCAGCGGACTACAGGGGGCTAATGAAAAACTGTTTTTT; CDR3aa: CASGLQGANEKLFF